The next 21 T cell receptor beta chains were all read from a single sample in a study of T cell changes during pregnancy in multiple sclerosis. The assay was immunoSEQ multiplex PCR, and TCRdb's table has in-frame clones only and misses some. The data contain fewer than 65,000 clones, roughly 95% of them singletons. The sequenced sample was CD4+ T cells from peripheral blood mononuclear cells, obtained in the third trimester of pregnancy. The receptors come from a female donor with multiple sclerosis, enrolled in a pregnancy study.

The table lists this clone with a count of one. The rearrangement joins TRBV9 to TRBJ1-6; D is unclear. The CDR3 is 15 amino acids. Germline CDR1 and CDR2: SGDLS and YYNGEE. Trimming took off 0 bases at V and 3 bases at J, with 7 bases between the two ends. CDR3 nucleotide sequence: TGTGCCAGCAGCGTAGGGGAGAACTATAATTCACCCCTCCACTTT. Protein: CASSVGENYNSPLHF.

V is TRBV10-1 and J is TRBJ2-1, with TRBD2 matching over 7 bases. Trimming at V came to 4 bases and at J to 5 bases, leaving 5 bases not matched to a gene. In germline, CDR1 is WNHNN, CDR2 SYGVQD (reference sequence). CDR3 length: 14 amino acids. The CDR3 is CASSGDYIHNEQFF. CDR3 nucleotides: TGCGCCAGCAGTGGGGACTACATCCACAATGAGCAGTTCTTC.

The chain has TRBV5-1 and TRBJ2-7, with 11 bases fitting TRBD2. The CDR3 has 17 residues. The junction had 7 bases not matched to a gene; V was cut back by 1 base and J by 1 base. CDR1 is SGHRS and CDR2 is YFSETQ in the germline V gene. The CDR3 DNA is TGCGCCAGCAGCTTGTCCCTAGCGGGGGGCCCTTCCTACGAGCAGTACTTC. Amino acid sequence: CASSLSLAGGPSYEQYF.

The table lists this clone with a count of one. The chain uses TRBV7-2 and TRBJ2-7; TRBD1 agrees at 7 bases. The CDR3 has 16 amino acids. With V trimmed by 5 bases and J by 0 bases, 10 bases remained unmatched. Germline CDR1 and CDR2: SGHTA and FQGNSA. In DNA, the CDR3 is TGTGCCAGCAGCCACCGGACAGGCTCTAGCTCCTACGAGCAGTACTTC. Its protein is CASSHRTGSSSYEQYF. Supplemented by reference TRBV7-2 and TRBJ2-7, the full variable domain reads GAGVSQSPSNKVTEKGKDVELRCDPISGHTALYWYRQSLGQGLEFLIYFQGNSAPDKSGLPSDRFSAERTGGSVSTLTIQRTQQEDSAVYLCASSHRTGSSSYEQYFGPGTRLTVT.

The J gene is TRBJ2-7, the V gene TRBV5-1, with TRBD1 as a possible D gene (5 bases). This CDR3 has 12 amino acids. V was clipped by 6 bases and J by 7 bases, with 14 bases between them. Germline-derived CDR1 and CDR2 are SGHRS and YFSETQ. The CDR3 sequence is CASMGRPGEQYF. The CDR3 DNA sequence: TGCGCCAGCATGGGGCGTCCAGGTGAGCAGTACTTC.

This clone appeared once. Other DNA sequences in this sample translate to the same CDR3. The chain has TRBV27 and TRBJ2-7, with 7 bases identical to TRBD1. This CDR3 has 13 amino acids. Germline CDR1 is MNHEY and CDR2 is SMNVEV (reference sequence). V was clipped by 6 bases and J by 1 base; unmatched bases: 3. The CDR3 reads CASRRQGSYEQYF. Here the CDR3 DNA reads TGTGCCAGCAGAAGACAGGGATCCTACGAGCAGTACTTC.

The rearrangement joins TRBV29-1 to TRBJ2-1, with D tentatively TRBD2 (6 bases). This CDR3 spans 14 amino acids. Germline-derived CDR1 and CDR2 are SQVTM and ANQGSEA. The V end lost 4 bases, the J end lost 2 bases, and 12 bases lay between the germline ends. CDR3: CSVVLRDTYNEQFF. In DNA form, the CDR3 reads TGCAGCGTTGTCTTGCGGGATACCTACAATGAGCAGTTCTTC.

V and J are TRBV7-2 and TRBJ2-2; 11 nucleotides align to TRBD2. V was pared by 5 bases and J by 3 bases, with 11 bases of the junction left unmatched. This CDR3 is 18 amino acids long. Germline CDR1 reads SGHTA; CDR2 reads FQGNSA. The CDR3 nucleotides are TGTGCCAGCAGCACCTACACACTAGCGGGGGCGGACACCGGGGAGCTGTTTTTT. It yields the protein CASSTYTLAGADTGELFF.

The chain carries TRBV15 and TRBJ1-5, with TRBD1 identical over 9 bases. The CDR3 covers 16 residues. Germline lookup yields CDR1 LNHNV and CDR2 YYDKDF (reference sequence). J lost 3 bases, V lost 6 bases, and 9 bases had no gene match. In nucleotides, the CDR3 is TGTGCCACCAGTACGAAGGGACAGGGCCACAATCAGCCCCAGCATTTT. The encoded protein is CATSTKGQGHNQPQHF.

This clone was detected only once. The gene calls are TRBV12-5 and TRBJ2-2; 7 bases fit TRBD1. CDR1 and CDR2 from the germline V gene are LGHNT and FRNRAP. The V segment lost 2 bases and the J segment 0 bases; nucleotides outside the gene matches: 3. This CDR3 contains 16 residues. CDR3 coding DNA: TGTGCTAGTGGTTTGTTCGGGACAGCGAACACCGGGGAGCTGTTTTTT. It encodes CASGLFGTANTGELFF.

CDR3 DNA: TGTGCATCGTCGTGGGAGGGTATTAGCAATCAGCCCCAGCATTTT. Translated: CASSWEGISNQPQHF. This sequence joins TRBV2 and TRBJ1-5; no firm D call. The germline gives CDR1 SNHLY, CDR2 FYNNEI. This CDR3 spans 15 amino acids.

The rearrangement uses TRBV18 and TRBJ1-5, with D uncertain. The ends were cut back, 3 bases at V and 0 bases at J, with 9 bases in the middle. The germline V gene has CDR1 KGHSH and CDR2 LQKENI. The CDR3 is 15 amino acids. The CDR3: CASSPGEYSNQPQHF. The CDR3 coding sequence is TGTGCCAGCTCACCGGGAGAATATAGCAATCAGCCCCAGCATTTT.

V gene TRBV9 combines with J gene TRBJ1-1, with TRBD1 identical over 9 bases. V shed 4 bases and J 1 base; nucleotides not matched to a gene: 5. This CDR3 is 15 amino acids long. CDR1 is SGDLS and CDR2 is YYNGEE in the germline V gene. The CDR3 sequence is CASSPGTGQNTEAFF. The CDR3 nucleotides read TGTGCCAGCAGCCCAGGGACAGGGCAGAACACTGAAGCTTTCTTT.

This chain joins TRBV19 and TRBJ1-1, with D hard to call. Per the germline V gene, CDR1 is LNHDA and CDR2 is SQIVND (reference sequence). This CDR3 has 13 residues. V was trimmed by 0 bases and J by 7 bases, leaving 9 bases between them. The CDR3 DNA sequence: TGTGCCAGTAGTATAGATGTTCGGGGTGAAGCTTTCTTT. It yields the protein CASSIDVRGEAFF.

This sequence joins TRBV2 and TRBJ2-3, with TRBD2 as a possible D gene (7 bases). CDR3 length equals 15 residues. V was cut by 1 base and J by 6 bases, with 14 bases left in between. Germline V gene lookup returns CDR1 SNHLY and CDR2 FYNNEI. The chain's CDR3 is CASSEVFRGGDTQYF. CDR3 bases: TGTGCCAGCAGTGAAGTCTTCAGGGGAGGGGATACGCAGTATTTT.

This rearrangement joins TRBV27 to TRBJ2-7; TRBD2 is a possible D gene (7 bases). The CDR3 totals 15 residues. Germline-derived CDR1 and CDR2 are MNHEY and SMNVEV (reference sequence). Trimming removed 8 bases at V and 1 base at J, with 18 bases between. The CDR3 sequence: CASRARTRGSYEQYF. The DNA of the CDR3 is TGTGCCAGCCGAGCAAGGACTAGGGGGTCCTACGAGCAGTACTTC.

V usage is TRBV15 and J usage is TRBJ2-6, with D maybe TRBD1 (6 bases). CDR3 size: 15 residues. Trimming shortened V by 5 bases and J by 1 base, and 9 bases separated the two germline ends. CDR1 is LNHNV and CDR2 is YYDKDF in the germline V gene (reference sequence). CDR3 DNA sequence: TGTGCCACCAGCCGGGACATTTCTGGGGCCAACGTCCTGACTTTC. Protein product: CATSRDISGANVLTF.

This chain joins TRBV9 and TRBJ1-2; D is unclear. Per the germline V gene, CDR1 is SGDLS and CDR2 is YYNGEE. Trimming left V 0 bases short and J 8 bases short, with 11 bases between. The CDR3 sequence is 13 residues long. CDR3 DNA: TGTGCCAGCAGCGTAGAACCCCTGCGGGGCTACACCTTC. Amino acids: CASSVEPLRGYTF.

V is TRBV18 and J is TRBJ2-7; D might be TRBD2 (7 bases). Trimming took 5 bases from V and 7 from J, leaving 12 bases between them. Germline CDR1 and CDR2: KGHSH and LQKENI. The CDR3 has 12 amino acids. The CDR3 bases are TGTGCCAGCTCAGCACAGGGAGGGGAGCAGTACTTC. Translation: CASSAQGGEQYF.

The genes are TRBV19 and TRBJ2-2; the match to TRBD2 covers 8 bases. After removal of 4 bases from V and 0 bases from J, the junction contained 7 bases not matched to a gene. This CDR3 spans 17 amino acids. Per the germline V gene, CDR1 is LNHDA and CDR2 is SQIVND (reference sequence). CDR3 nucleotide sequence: TGTGCCAGTAGTACCCTGCTAGCGGGTACGAACACCGGGGAGCTGTTTTTT. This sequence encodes CASSTLLAGTNTGELFF. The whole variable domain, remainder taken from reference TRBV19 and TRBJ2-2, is DGGITQSPKYLFRKEGQNVTLSCEQNLNHDAMYWYRQDPGQGLRLIYYSQIVNDFQKGDIAEGYSVSREKKESFPLTVTSAQKNPTAFYLCASSTLLAGTNTGELFFGEGSRLTVL.

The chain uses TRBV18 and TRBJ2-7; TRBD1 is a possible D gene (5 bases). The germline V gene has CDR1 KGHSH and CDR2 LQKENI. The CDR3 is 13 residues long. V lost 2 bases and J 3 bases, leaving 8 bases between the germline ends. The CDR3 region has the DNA TGTGCCAGCTCACCAGGGGCGCACTACGAGCAGTACTTC. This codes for CASSPGAHYEQYF.